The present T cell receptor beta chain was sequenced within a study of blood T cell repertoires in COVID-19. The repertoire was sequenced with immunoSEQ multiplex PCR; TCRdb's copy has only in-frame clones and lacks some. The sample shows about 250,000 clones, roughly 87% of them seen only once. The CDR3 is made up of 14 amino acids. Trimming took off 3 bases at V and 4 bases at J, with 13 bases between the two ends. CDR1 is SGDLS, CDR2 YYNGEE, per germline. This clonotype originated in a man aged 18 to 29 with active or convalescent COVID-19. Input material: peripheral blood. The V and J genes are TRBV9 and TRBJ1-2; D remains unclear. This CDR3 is CASSEEERAYGYTF. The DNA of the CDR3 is TGTGCCAGCAGCGAGGAGGAACGGGCCTATGGCTACACCTTC.